These T cell receptor beta chains were read from a single sample in a study of tumor-infiltrating lymphocytes in primary liver carcinoma. TCRdb reprocessed the multiplex PCR reads with MiXCR, giving one entry per CDR3 protein. The sample yields roughly 24,000 distinct CDR3 sequences, around 77% seen once. Sequenced sample: liver tumor tissue from sampling region 5. The receptors shown here come from a young woman with primary liver carcinoma and hepatitis B virus infection. Each CDR3 is given with its conserved first and last residue. Fields, in order: CDR3 length, D gene, J gene, V gene, clone size, CDR3 DNA, CDR3 protein. D genes are given only for firm matches. Clone size appears in some rows only: once, few, many, or a class for an expanded clone.

>13|TRBD2|TRBJ2-2|TRBV28|NA
TGTGTCAGCAGTTTGGGCGGGAGCGGGGAGCTGTTTTTT
CVSSLGGSGELFF
>13|NA|TRBJ2-7|TRBV5-1|NA
TGCGCCAGCAGCTGGGACAAGACCTACGAGCAATACTTC
CASSWDKTYEQYF
>16|NA|TRBJ2-1|TRBV30|NA
TGTGCATGGAGGTCGACTATGCGGAGCTCCTACAATGAGCAGTTCTTC
CAWRSTMRSSYNEQFF
>13|NA|TRBJ1-5|TRBV6-2/TRBV6-3|NA
TGTGCCGGCAGTTACAGGGACAATCAGCCCCAACATTTT
CAGSYRDNQPQHF
>14|NA|TRBJ1-2|TRBV28|many
TGTGCCAGCAGTTACCCCGGTAACAACTATGGCTACACCTTC
CASSYPGNNYGYTF
>13|NA|TRBJ2-1|TRBV28|NA
TGTGCCGGTAGTTCCAGACTAGTTCTTGAGCAGTTCTTC
CAGSSRLVLEQFF
>15|TRBD2|TRBJ2-7|TRBV30|NA
TGTGCCTGGGGGGGACTAGCGGGGAAGTTCTACGAGCAGTACTTC
CAWGGLAGKFYEQYF
>18|NA|TRBJ2-2|TRBV6-5|NA
NA
CASSYSPGVGCGNGELFF
>16|NA|TRBJ2-2|TRBV11-2|NA
TGTGCCAGCAGCTTAGCTGGGTTCGCGAACGCAGGGGAGCTGTATTTT
CASSLAGFANAGELYF
>13|NA|TRBJ1-5|TRBV12-3/TRBV12-4|NA
TGTGCCAGCAATGGGGAGGATGGGCAACCCCAGCATTTT
CASNGEDGQPQHF
>16|TRBD2|TRBJ2-1|TRBV4-3|few
TGCGCCAGCAGCCAAAACGCAGCGGGAGCCAGAGATAAGCAGTTCTTC
CASSQNAAGARDKQFF
>16|TRBD2|TRBJ2-1|TRBV11-2|NA
TGTACCAGCAGGGTTACTAACGGGAGGGCTGGCAATGAGCAGTTCTTC
CTSRVTNGRAGNEQFF
>16|TRBD2|TRBJ2-7|TRBV9|many
TGTGCCAGCAGCCCCTATACGGGGGGAGAAATTTACGAGCAGTACTTC
CASSPYTGGEIYEQYF
>17|NA|TRBJ2-3|TRBV5-4|NA
TGTGCCAGCAGTATAGACGGACACACTCCACCCACAGATACGCAGTATTTT
CASSIDGHTPPTDTQYF
>15|TRBD1|TRBJ2-2|TRBV12-3/TRBV12-4|once
TGTGTCTGCAGTTATAACAGGGGGATCACCGGGGAGTTGTTTTTT
CVCSYNRGITGELFF
>10|NA|TRBJ1-5|TRBV11-1|NA
TGTGCAAGCGGGGACCAGCCCCAGCATTTT
CASGDQPQHF
>14|TRBD2|TRBJ2-2|TRBV7-7|NA
TGTGCTAGCAGCCCTCAAGCGGGAGCAGGGGAGCTGTTTTTT
CASSPQAGAGELFF
>14|NA|TRBJ2-5|TRBV7-8|NA
TGTGCCAGCTTAGAAGGGGCCGATAGGGAGACCCAGTATTTC
CASLEGADRETQYF
>15|TRBD1|TRBJ1-2|TRBV11-2|NA
TGTGCCAGCAGCCACAGGGGGCGCGGGGGCTGTGGCTACACCTTC
CASSHRGRGGCGYTF
>13|NA|TRBJ2-6|TRBV11-1|NA
TGTACCAGTCCACCCTCTGGGGCCAACGCCCTGACTTTC
CTSPPSGANALTF
>14|NA|TRBJ2-3|TRBV12-3/TRBV12-4|NA
TGTGCCAATAGTTTTGGTCGTAGCACAGATACACAGTATTTT
CANSFGRSTDTQYF
>12|TRBD2|TRBJ2-1|TRBV29-1|NA
TGCAACGCCCTAAGGGACTATAATGAGCTGTGCTTC
CNALRDYNELCF
>20|NA|TRBJ1-2|TRBV4-3|NA
TGTGCCAGCAGCCAAGGCGAAGGAAGGGGTAGGACCATTACTAACTATGGCTACACCTTC
CASSQGEGRGRTITNYGYTF
>19|TRBD2|TRBJ2-2|TRBV4-3|NA
TGCGCCAACAGCGTACTAGCGGGAGGGCCCCGTTCGAAGACCGGGGAACTGTTTTTT
CANSVLAGGPRSKTGELFF
>20|TRBD2|TRBJ2-1|TRBV28|NA
TGTGCCAGCAGTTCTCCCTCTTTGGTTTTGGCGGGAGGCAGCCCCAATGAGCAGTTCTTC
CASSSPSLVLAGGSPNEQFF
>13|NA|TRBJ2-3|TRBV11-2|few
TGTGCCAGCAGCCTATACCCTAAGGGTACGCAGTATTTT
CASSLYPKGTQYF
>16|NA|TRBJ2-7|TRBV5-8|NA
TGTGCCAGCAGCTTTGAGGTACGGGAACTTCATTACGAGCAGTACTTC
CASSFEVRELHYEQYF
>15|NA|TRBJ1-6|TRBV11-3|NA
TGTGCCAGCAGCTCTAAATGCAGCTATAATTCACCCCTCCACTTT
CASSSKCSYNSPLHF
>14|NA|TRBJ2-5|TRBV12-3/TRBV12-4|NA
TGTGCCAGCAGTTGCCGGGACTCCCTAGAGACCCAGTACTTC
CASSCRDSLETQYF
>15|TRBD2|TRBJ2-2|TRBV7-8|NA
TGTGGCAGCAACTTTGCGGGAGGTGGATCCGGGGAGCTGTTTTTT
CGSNFAGGGSGELFF
>14|NA|TRBJ2-2|TRBV14|few
TGTGCCAGTAGCCCAGGATGGAACACCGGGGAGCTGTTTTTT
CASSPGWNTGELFF
>15|NA|TRBJ1-2|TRBV6-6|NA
TGCGACAGCAGTTATTTGGAGACGAATAACTATGACTACACCTTC
CDSSYLETNNYDYTF
>13|TRBD1|TRBJ1-2|TRBV11-2|NA
TGTGCCAGCGGCCCCCGACAGGGAAGCGACTTCACCTTC
CASGPRQGSDFTF
>15|TRBD2|TRBJ2-7|TRBV5-6|NA
TGTACCAGCGGCTTCCGGACTAGCAGCACCTACGAGCAGTACTTC
CTSGFRTSSTYEQYF
>15|NA|TRBJ2-3|TRBV5-4|NA
TGTGCCAACAGCACGAATCGGGGACCAGGAGATACGCAGTATTTT
CANSTNRGPGDTQYF
>16|NA|TRBJ2-7|TRBV29-1|NA
TGCAGCGCTATGACATCTGGGACCGGCACTCCCTACATGCAGTACTTC
CSAMTSGTGTPYMQYF
>13|NA|TRBJ2-1|TRBV7-8|medium-sized
TGTGCCAGCAGCTCCTCGGGGTACAATGAGCAGTTCTTC
CASSSSGYNEQFF
>14|TRBD1|TRBJ1-2|TRBV6-5|NA
TGTGCCAGCAGTTATAAGGGACAGGGCTGCGGCTACACCTTC
CASSYKGQGCGYTF
>15|NA|TRBJ2-2|TRBV30|NA
TGTGCCTGGACCGGCAGCATGGGTAGTACCGGGGAGCTGTTTTTT
CAWTGSMGSTGELFF
>15|TRBD1|TRBJ2-2|TRBV6-5|NA
TGTGTCAGCAGTCTGCGGACAGGGTTCACTGGAGAGCTGTTTTTT
CVSSLRTGFTGELFF
>13|TRBD1|TRBJ1-1|TRBV30|NA
TGTACCTGGAGCTCCAAAGGGGGCCCTGAAGCTTTCTTT
CTWSSKGGPEAFF
>18|NA|TRBJ2-2|TRBV6-5|NA
TGTGCAAGCAGTTACTTCCCAGGCGTCGGGAGCGGCACCGGGGAGCTGTTTTTT
CASSYFPGVGSGTGELFF
>14|TRBD1|TRBJ2-7|TRBV11-2|NA
TGTGCCAGCAGCCGCCTCGAGATAGGGGGCGAGCAATACTTC
CASSRLEIGGEQYF
>13|NA|TRBJ2-7|TRBV11-2|NA
TGTGCCAGCAGCCCTTCGGGGAGGTACAAGCAGTGCTTC
CASSPSGRYKQCF
>15|NA|TRBJ2-5|TRBV12-3/TRBV12-4|NA
TGTGCTAGCAGTACCTACCCCGGGAGTGAAGCGACCCAGTACTTC
CASSTYPGSEATQYF
>17|TRBD2|TRBJ2-1|TRBV10-3|NA
TGTGCCAACAGTGAGTCCCTAGCGGCCAGGGACTACAATGAGCAGTTCTTC
CANSESLAARDYNEQFF
>13|NA|TRBJ2-4|TRBV6-6|NA
TGTGCCACTAGTAGGGGCCTGAGAAACATTCAGTACTTC
CATSRGLRNIQYF